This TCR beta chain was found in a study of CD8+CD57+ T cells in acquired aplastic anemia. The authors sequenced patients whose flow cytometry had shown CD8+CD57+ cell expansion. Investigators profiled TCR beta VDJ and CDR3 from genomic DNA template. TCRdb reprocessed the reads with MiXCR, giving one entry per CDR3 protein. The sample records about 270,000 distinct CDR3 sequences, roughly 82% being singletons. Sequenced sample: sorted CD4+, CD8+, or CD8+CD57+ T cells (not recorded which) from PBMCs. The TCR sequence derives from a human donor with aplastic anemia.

The CDR3 nucleotides read TGTGCCACCAGCAGAGGCAGCGTGCATGAGACCCAGTTCTTC. Protein sequence: CATSRGSVHETQFF. The genes are TRBV15 and TRBJ2-5, with D unclear. The J call could be wrong; TRBJ2-1 is a better fit for the DNA end. Germline V lookup: CDR1 LNHNV, CDR2 YYDKDF (reference sequence). The CDR3 is 14 residues long.